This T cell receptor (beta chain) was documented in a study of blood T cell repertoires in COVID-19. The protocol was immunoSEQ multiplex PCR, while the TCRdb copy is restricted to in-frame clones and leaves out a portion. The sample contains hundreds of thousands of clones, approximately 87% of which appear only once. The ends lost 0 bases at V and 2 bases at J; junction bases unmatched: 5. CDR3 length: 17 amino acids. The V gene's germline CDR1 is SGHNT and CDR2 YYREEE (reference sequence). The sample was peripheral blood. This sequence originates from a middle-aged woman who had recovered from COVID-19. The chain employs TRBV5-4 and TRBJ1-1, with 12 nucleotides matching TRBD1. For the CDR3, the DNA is TGTGCCAGCAGCTTGGAGGGACAGGGGGCAGGCAACACTGAAGCTTTCTTT. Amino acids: CASSLEGQGAGNTEAFF.